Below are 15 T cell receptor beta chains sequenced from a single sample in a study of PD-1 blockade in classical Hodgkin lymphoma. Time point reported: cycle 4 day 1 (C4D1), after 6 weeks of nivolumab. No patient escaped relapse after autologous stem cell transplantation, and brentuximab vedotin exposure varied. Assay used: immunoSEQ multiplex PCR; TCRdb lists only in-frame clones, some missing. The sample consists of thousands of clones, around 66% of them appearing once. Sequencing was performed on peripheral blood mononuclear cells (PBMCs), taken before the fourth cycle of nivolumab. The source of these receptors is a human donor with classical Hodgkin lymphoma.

The CDR3 protein is CASSQNRANYGYTF. The CDR3 nucleotides are TGTGCCAGCAGCCAAAACAGGGCTAACTATGGCTACACCTTC. The V and J genes are TRBV4-2 and TRBJ1-2, with a weak D call TRBD1 (6 bases). V shed 2 bases and J shed 0 bases, with 7 bases lying between them. This CDR3 has 14 residues. Germline-derived CDR1 and CDR2 are LGHNA and YNFKEQ.

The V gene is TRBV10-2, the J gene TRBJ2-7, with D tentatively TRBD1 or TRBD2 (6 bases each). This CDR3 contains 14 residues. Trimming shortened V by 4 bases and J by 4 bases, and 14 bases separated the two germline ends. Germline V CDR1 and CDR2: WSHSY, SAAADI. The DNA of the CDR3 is TGCGCCAGCAGTGGGGGGGCCCGGGCATACGAGCAGTACTTC. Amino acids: CASSGGARAYEQYF.

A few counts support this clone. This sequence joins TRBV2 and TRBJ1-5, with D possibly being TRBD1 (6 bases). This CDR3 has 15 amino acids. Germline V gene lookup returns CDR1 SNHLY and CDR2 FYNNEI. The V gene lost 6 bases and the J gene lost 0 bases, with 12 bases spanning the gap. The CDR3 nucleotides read TGTGCCAGCAGCGTACAGGGAATTAGCAATCAGCCCCAGCATTTT. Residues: CASSVQGISNQPQHF.

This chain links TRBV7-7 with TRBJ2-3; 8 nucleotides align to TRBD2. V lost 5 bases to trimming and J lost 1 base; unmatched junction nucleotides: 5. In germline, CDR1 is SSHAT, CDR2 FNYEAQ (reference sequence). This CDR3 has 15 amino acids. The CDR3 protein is CASSLTAGGTDTQYF. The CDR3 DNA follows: TGTGCCAGCAGCCTCACAGCGGGAGGCACAGATACGCAGTATTTT. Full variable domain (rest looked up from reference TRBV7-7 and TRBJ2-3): GAGVSQSPRYKVTKRGQDVTLRCDPISSHATLYWYQQALGQGPEFLTYFNYEAQPDKSGLPSDRFSAERPEGSISTLTIQRTEQRDSAMYRCASSLTAGGTDTQYFGPGTRLTVL.

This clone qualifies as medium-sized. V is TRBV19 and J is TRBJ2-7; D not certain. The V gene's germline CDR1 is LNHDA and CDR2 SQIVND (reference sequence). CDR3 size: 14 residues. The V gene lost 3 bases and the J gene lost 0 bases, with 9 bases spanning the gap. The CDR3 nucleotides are TGTGCCAGTAGTATGGTGGTAAGCTCCTACGAGCAGTACTTC. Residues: CASSMVVSSYEQYF.

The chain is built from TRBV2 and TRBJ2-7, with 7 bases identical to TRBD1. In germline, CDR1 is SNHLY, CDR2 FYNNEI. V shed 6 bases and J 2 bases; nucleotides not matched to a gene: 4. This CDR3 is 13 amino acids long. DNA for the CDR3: TGTGCCAGCAGGAGGGACAGTACCTACGAGCAGTACTTC. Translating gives CASRRDSTYEQYF.

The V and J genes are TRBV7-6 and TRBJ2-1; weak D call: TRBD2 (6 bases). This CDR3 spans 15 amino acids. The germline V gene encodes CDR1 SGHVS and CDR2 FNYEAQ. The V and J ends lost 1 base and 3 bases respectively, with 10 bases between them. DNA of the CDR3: TGTGCCAGCAGCTTAGAATTGGGGGGCTACAATGAGCAGTTCTTC. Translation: CASSLELGGYNEQFF.

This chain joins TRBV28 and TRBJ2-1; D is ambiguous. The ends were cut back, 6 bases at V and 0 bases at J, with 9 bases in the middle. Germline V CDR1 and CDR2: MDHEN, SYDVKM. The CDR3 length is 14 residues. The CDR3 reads CASSPPSSYNEQFF. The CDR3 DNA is TGTGCCAGCAGCCCACCGAGCTCCTACAATGAGCAGTTCTTC.

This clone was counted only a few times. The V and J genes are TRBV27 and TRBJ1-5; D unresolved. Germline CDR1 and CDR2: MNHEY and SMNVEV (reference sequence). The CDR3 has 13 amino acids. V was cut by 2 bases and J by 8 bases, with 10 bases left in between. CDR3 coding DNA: TGTGCCAGCAGTTTAGGGAACCTCAAGCCCCAGCATTTT. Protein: CASSLGNLKPQHF.

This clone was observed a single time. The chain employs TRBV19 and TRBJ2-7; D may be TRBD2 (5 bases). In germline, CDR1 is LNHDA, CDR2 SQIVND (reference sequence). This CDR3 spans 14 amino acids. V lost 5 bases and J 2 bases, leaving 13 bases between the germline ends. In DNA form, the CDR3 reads TGTGCCAGTAGTTCGGACTTACTTACCTACGAGCAGTACTTC. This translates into CASSSDLLTYEQYF.

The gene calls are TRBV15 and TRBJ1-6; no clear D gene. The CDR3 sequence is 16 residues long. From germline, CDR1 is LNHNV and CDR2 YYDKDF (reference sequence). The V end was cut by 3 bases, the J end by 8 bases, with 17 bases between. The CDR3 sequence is CATSSQHGRGDSPLHF. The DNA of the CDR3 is TGTGCCACCAGCAGCCAACACGGGCGAGGAGATTCACCCCTCCACTTT.

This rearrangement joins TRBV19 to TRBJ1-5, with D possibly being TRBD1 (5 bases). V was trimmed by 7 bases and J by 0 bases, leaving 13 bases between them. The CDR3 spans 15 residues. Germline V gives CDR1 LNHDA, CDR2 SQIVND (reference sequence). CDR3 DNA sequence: TGTGCCAGTAACCAGGGAAGGTATAGCAATCAGCCCCAGCATTTT. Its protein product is CASNQGRYSNQPQHF.

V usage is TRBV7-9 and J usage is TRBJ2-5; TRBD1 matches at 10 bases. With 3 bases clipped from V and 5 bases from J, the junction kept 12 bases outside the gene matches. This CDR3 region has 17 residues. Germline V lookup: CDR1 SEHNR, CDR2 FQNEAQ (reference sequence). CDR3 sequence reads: CASSFFGPGQGYETQYF. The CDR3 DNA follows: TGTGCCAGCAGCTTCTTCGGTCCGGGACAGGGGTACGAGACCCAGTACTTC. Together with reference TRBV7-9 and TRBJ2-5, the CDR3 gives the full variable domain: DTGVSQNPRHKITKRGQNVTFRCDPISEHNRLYWYRQTLGQGPEFLTYFQNEAQLEKSRLLSDRFSAERPKGSFSTLEIQRTEQGDSAMYLCASSFFGPGQGYETQYFGPGTRLLVL.

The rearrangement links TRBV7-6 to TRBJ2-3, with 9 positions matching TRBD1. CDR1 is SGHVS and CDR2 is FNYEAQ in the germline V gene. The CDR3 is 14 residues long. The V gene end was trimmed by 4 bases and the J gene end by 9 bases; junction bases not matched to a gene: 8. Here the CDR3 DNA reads TGTGCCAGCAGCTCGGGACAGGGTATGACAACGCAGTATTTT. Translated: CASSSGQGMTTQYF.

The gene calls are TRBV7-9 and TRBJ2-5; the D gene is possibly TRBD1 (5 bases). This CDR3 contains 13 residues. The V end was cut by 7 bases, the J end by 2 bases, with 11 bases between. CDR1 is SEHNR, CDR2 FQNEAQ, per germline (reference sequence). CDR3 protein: CASIPSGQETQYF. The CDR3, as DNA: TGTGCCAGCATCCCGTCAGGGCAAGAGACCCAGTACTTC.